Below are 32 T cell receptor beta chains sequenced from a single sample in a study of T cell repertoires in cytomegalovirus infection. TCRdb reanalysed the reads using MiXCR and keeps one entry per CDR3 protein. In the table there are some 800,000 distinct CDR3 sequences, approximately 30% of which are singletons. These receptors lack a known antigen. This specimen was cultured CD8+ T cells from PBMCs, taken from culture after CMV antigen stimulation. The receptors shown here come from a human donor in good health (CMV status not recorded). Some clones in this sample may be carry-over from other donors' samples.

J is TRBJ2-2 and V is TRBV7-6; D gene uncertain. The CDR3 totals 14 residues. From germline, CDR1 is SGHVS and CDR2 FNYEAQ. Trimming shortened V by 1 base and J by 7 bases, and 10 bases separated the two germline ends. CDR3 DNA: TGTGCCAGCAGCTTAGACTCGGATGACGGGGAGCTGTTTTTT. Translation: CASSLDSDDGELFF.

This clonotype was found many times. V gene TRBV20-1 combines with J gene TRBJ1-5, with D uncertain. This CDR3 has 13 amino acids. Germline CDR1 DFQATT, CDR2 SNEGSKA (reference sequence). The V and J ends lost 2 bases and 7 bases respectively, with 12 bases between them. The CDR3 coding sequence is TGCAGTGCTAGAAGCACCGACTGGCAGCCCCAGCATTTT. Translated, it gives CSARSTDWQPQHF.

The genes are TRBV19 and TRBJ1-1; a weak D match, TRBD1 (6 bases). CDR1 is LNHDA and CDR2 is SQIVND in the germline V gene (reference sequence). The CDR3 length is 14 residues. The V and J ends lost 6 bases and 4 bases respectively, with 15 bases between them. CDR3 nucleotide sequence: TGTGCCAGTAGAGCGGACAGTTTGGGCACTGAAGCTTTCTTT. This encodes CASRADSLGTEAFF.

The chain combines TRBV10-3 with TRBJ2-7, with D perhaps matching TRBD1 (6 bases). This CDR3 region has 13 residues. Germline V gene sequence: CDR1 ENHRY, CDR2 SYGVKD. Here the CDR3 reads CAISPDSSYKQYV. The CDR3 DNA follows: TGTGCCATCAGCCCGGACAGCTCCTACAAGCAGTACGTC.

There are a few counts of this clonotype. This sequence joins TRBV2 and TRBJ2-5, with D possibly matching TRBD2 (5 bases). V gave up 8 bases and J gave up 0 bases, with 7 bases separating them. This CDR3 spans 12 amino acids. Germline-derived CDR1 and CDR2 are SNHLY and FYNNEI. CDR3 in DNA: TGTGCCAGCCTGGACTACCAAGAGACCCAGTACTTC. It yields the protein CASLDYQETQYF.

This clonotype came up many times. V and J are TRBV7-6 and TRBJ2-1; the match to TRBD1 covers 8 bases. Looked up from germline, CDR1 is SGHVS and CDR2 is FNYEAQ. CDR3 length: 14 residues. J was trimmed by 7 bases and V by 3 bases; bases with no gene match: 5. This CDR3 reads CASSLGRGLNEQFF. CDR3 sequence (DNA): TGTGCCAGCAGCTTGGGCAGGGGGCTGAATGAGCAGTTCTTC.

The chain's CDR3 is CASSEPGQGPDTQYF. The CDR3 DNA reads TGTGCCAGCAGCGAGCCGGGACAGGGCCCAGATACGCAGTATTTT. The chain has TRBV9 and TRBJ2-3; 9 nucleotides line up with TRBD1. The junction had 6 bases not matched to a gene; V was cut back by 3 bases and J by 4 bases. This CDR3 region has 15 residues. Germline V gene data show CDR1 as SGDLS and CDR2 as YYNGEE.

As concerns this clonotype: A much larger clone differs by one base, so this may be a read error. The chain carries TRBV7-2 and TRBJ2-7; D possibly corresponds to TRBD1 (6 bases). The CDR3 sequence is 16 residues long. The V end was cut by 5 bases, the J end by 3 bases, with 20 bases between. The germline V gene has CDR1 SGHTA and CDR2 FQGNSA. Written as DNA, the CDR3 is TGTGCCAGCAGCACATATACAGGGTTCTTCGTCTACGAGCAGTACTTC. Translation gives CASSTYTGFFVYEQYF.

The rearrangement links TRBV6-1 to TRBJ2-7, with 7 bases fitting TRBD1. The length of the CDR3 is 14 residues. The J segment lost 2 bases and the V segment lost 6 bases, leaving 7 bases of the junction unmatched. Germline-derived CDR1 and CDR2 are MNHNS and SASEGT. DNA of the CDR3: TGTGCCAGCAGCGAGGGGACAGCAGCCTACGAGCAGTACTTC. Protein product: CASSEGTAAYEQYF.

Concerning this clonotype: A read error may be the cause here, since a much bigger clone is one base away. The chain has TRBV7-8 and TRBJ2-7; a weak D match, TRBD1 (6 bases). The V end lost 11 bases, the J end lost 3 bases, and 20 bases lay between the germline ends. CDR1 and CDR2 (germline): SGHVS, FQNEAQ. CDR3 length equals 14 residues. The CDR3 nucleotides read TGTGCCTGCACCCCCTGGCAGGGGAACTACGAGCAGTACTTC. Translation: CACTPWQGNYEQYF.

The chain is built from TRBV7-8 and TRBJ1-2, with D possibly being TRBD1 (5 bases). The germline V gene encodes CDR1 SGHVS and CDR2 FQNEAQ. Between the trimmed V and J ends, which lost 4 bases and 6 bases, there was a span of 21 bases. The CDR3 loop spans 16 amino acids. The CDR3 protein is CASSSLLGQIKDGYTF. CDR3 in DNA: TGTGCCAGCAGCTCGCTCCTGGGGCAAATTAAAGATGGCTACACCTTC.

This chain connects TRBV4-3 to TRBJ2-5, with 10 bases that match TRBD2. The CDR3 totals 15 residues. V was pared by 3 bases and J by 5 bases, with 6 bases of the junction left unmatched. From germline, CDR1 is LGHNA and CDR2 YSLEER. The CDR3 coding sequence is TGCGCCAGCAGCCAGGAGCGGGGGGGCTTTGAGACCCAGTACTTC. Amino acids: CASSQERGGFETQYF.

This chain joins TRBV6-6 and TRBJ2-7, with D possibly TRBD1 on 6 matching bases. Trimming shortened V by 5 bases and J by 4 bases, and 12 bases separated the two germline ends. The CDR3 totals 13 residues. Per germline, CDR1 MNHNY and CDR2 SVGAGI (reference sequence). CDR3 sequence (DNA): TGTGCCAGCAGTCTCGGACAGCAATACGAGCAGTACGTC. Protein product: CASSLGQQYEQYV.

V is TRBV12-3 or TRBV12-4 and J is TRBJ1-6, with D maybe TRBD1 (5 bases). The CDR3 is 17 amino acids. V lost 3 bases to trimming and J lost 6 bases, with 18 bases between them. CDR3 bases: TGTGCCAGCAGTTTCAGTGCCCAGGGTCAGGGTAATTCACCCCTCCACTTT. Its protein is CASSFSAQGQGNSPLHF.

The rearrangement joins TRBV10-3 to TRBJ2-2; 8 bases align to TRBD1. V trimming: 4 bases; J trimming: 6 bases; junction bases outside the gene matches: 4. Germline V gene sequence: CDR1 ENHRY, CDR2 SYGVKD. The CDR3 has 14 amino acids. The CDR3 spells CAISGTGIAGELFF. As DNA, the CDR3 is TGTGCCATCAGTGGGACAGGGATCGCCGGGGAGCTGTTTTTT.

This clonotype was detected many times. The chain employs TRBV7-8 and TRBJ2-4; D not certain. Germline CDR1 reads SGHVS; CDR2 reads FQNEAQ. The CDR3 contains 15 residues. The V end was cut by 6 bases, the J end by 8 bases, with 20 bases between. The CDR3 coding sequence is TGTGCCAGCAGGCAGACGATGGGGTTTGGGGACATTCAGTACTTC. Protein product: CASRQTMGFGDIQYF.

This clonotype was detected many times. J is TRBJ1-1 and V is TRBV7-2; D call uncertain. Germline lookup yields CDR1 SGHTA and CDR2 FQGNSA. This CDR3 has 14 residues. V was cut by 1 base and J by 1 base, with 7 bases left in between. This CDR3 reads CASSLGHRNTEAFF. CDR3 coding DNA: TGTGCCAGCAGCTTAGGGCACCGGAACACTGAAGCTTTCTTT.

This clonotype was detected a few times. The rearrangement links TRBV7-6 to TRBJ2-2; D is uncertain. This CDR3 has 14 residues. Trimming left V 5 bases short and J 6 bases short, with 13 bases between. Germline lookup yields CDR1 SGHVS and CDR2 FNYEAQ. The CDR3 loop is CASSLDRGPGELFF. The DNA for the CDR3 is TGTGCCAGCAGCCTAGACCGCGGCCCCGGGGAGCTGTTTTTT.

On this clonotype: Germline and junction disagree at one end, which may indicate a read error. This chain connects TRBV7-9 to TRBJ2-2, with TRBD1 matching over 8 bases. This CDR3 is built from 16 residues. CDR1 is SEHNR and CDR2 is FQNEAQ in the germline V gene (reference sequence). CDR3 in amino acids: CVSLGSTGVNTGELFF. The CDR3 DNA is TGTGTCAGCCTTGGTTCGACAGGGGTGAACACCGGGGAGCTGTTTTTT.

CDR3 nucleotide sequence: TGTGCCAGTAGTTTCCGACAGGAGGTGGCAACTCAGCCCCAGCATTTT. The encoded protein is CASSFRQEVATQPQHF. The rearrangement joins TRBV19 to TRBJ1-5; D is perhaps TRBD1 (6 bases). V shed 5 bases and J shed 6 bases, with 20 bases lying between them. The CDR3 runs to 16 residues. The germline CDR1 and CDR2 sequences are LNHDA and SQIVND (reference sequence).

DNA for the CDR3: TGTGCCAGCAGCCAATTGGGCGACACAGATACGCAGTATTTT. The encoded protein is CASSQLGDTDTQYF. J is TRBJ2-3 and V is TRBV14; D unresolved. The CDR3 runs to 14 residues. The germline CDR1 and CDR2 sequences are SGHDN and FVKESK. Trimming stripped 2 bases from V and 2 bases from J, with 8 bases between.

Only one count was recorded for this clonotype. The J gene is TRBJ2-3, the V gene TRBV3-1, with a possible D match to TRBD2 (6 bases). The germline CDR1 and CDR2 sequences are LGHDT and YNNKEL (reference sequence). The V gene lost 5 bases and the J gene lost 2 bases, with 17 bases spanning the gap. The CDR3 totals 16 residues. The CDR3 is CASSGGGVADTDTQYF. The CDR3 coding sequence is TGTGCCAGCAGCGGTGGAGGGGTAGCGGACACAGATACGCAGTATTTT.

CDR3 sequence reads: CSVGEGNDIQYF. CDR3 sequence (DNA): TGCAGCGTGGGGGAGGGGAATGACATTCAGTACTTC. This chain uses TRBV29-1 with TRBJ2-4, with 7 bases aligning to TRBD2. Germline CDR1 is SQVTM and CDR2 is ANQGSEA. The CDR3 length is 12 residues. V shed 6 bases and J 8 bases; nucleotides not matched to a gene: 7.

The V and J genes are TRBV6-8 and TRBJ2-5, with D tentatively TRBD1 or TRBD2 (5 bases each). V was pared by 5 bases and J by 8 bases, with 12 bases between. The CDR3 has 12 residues. CDR1 MNHGY and CDR2 SAAAGT come from the germline V gene. CDR3 in amino acids: CASSDWDGTQYF. In nucleotides, the CDR3 is TGTGCCAGCAGTGACTGGGACGGTACCCAGTACTTC.

The chain combines TRBV13 with TRBJ2-7, with D uncertain. Trimming left V 6 bases short and J 2 bases short, with 8 bases between. CDR3 length: 12 residues. Germline lookup yields CDR1 PRHDT and CDR2 FYEKMQ (reference sequence). CDR3 coding DNA: TGTGCCAGCAGACGGCTCCCCTACGAGCAGTACTTC. Translating it yields CASRRLPYEQYF.

CDR3 in amino acids: CASSFGGTPSYNEQFF. The CDR3 DNA reads TGTGCCAGCAGTTTTGGGGGGACACCCTCCTACAATGAGCAGTTCTTC. J is TRBJ2-1 and V is TRBV6-2 or TRBV6-3; D assignment may be TRBD1 or TRBD2 (6 bases each). The CDR3 spans 16 residues. Germline V gene data show CDR1 as MNHEY and CDR2 as SVGEGT. The V gene lost 4 bases and the J gene lost 0 bases, with 13 bases spanning the gap.

This clonotype was counted at least ten times. This chain connects TRBV12-3 or TRBV12-4 to TRBJ1-6, with a weak D call TRBD1 (6 bases). Trimming took off 9 bases at V and 5 bases at J, with 17 bases between the two ends. This CDR3 comprises 15 residues. CDR3 nucleotide sequence: TGTGCCAGTATCTCCGGGACACCGAATAATTCACCCCTCCACTTT. Translation gives CASISGTPNNSPLHF.

At least ten counts were recorded for this clonotype. The chain recombines TRBV6-6 with TRBJ1-4; no reliable D call. Between the trimmed V and J ends, which lost 7 bases and 6 bases, there was a span of 18 bases. Germline V CDR1 and CDR2: MNHNY, SVGAGI (reference sequence). The CDR3 sequence is 15 residues long. The CDR3 sequence: CASTIRPERDEKLFF. The CDR3 coding sequence is TGTGCCAGCACTATACGACCAGAGCGCGATGAAAAACTGTTTTTT.

The V gene is TRBV27, the J gene TRBJ2-7, with D perhaps matching TRBD1 (6 bases). Trimming took 5 bases from V and 4 from J, leaving 12 bases between them. CDR3 length: 13 amino acids. Germline-derived CDR1 and CDR2 are MNHEY and SMNVEV (reference sequence). CDR3 DNA sequence: TGTGCCAGCAGTCCTGGGACAATTTACGAGCAGTACGTC. Its translation: CASSPGTIYEQYV.

The chain links TRBV27 to TRBJ1-1; TRBD1 is a possible D gene (6 bases). V was shortened by 4 bases and J by 4 bases, with 22 bases between the two germline ends. This CDR3 has 17 residues. Germline lookup yields CDR1 MNHEY and CDR2 SMNVEV (reference sequence). The CDR3, as DNA: TGTGCCAGCAGTTGCACAACAGGGTGTGGGGAGCGCACTGAAGCTTTCTTT. Amino acids: CASSCTTGCGERTEAFF.

The chain has TRBV3-1 and TRBJ2-1, with 12 bases identical to TRBD2. The length of the CDR3 is 20 residues. CDR1 is LGHDT, CDR2 YNNKEL, per germline (reference sequence). The J segment lost 3 bases and the V segment lost 0 bases, leaving 12 bases of the junction unmatched. The CDR3 DNA reads TGTGCCAGCAGCCAAGAGGGGATTAGTACTAGCGGGGGGCACTACAATGAGCAGTTCTTC. Translating gives CASSQEGISTSGGHYNEQFF.

This clonotype has a count of ten or more. In DNA, the CDR3 is TGTGCCAGCAGTTACACGGGGGCGAACACAGATACGCAGTATTTT. Translating gives CASSYTGANTDTQYF. The V call is TRBV12-3 or TRBV12-4, the J call TRBJ2-3, with D possibly called TRBD1 or TRBD2 (6 bases each). V gave up 4 bases and J gave up 2 bases, with 13 bases separating them. The CDR3 consists of 15 residues.